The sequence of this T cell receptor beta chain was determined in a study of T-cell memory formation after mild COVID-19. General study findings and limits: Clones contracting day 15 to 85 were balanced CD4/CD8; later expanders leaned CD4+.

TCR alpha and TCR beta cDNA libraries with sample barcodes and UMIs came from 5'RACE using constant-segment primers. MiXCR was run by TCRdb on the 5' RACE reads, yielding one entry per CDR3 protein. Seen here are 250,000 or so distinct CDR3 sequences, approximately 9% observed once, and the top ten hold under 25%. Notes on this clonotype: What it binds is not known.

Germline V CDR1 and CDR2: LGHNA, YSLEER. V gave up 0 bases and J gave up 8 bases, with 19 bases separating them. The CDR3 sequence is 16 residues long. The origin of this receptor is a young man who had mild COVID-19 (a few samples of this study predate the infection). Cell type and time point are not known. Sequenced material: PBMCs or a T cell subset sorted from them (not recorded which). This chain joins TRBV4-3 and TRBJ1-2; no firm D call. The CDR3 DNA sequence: TGCGCCAGCAGCCAAGATCTTACCCGGGAACCTGGCGGCTACACCTTC. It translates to CASSQDLTREPGGYTF.